Below, 10 T cell receptor beta chains from the same sample are listed, as sequenced in a study of blood T cell repertoires in COVID-19. Repertoires were generated with immunoSEQ multiplex PCR, while TCRdb's copy carries only in-frame clones and drops some. The sample records around 380,000 clones, over 65% being singletons. The sample consisted of peripheral blood. These receptors were taken from a human donor with acute or convalescent COVID-19. The donor label of this sample is uncertain.

The V gene is TRBV5-1, the J gene TRBJ1-2; the match to TRBD1 covers 9 bases. Germline CDR1 and CDR2: SGHRS and YFSETQ. With 0 bases clipped from V and 4 bases from J, the junction kept 10 bases outside the gene matches. The length of the CDR3 is 17 residues. This chain's CDR3 is CASSLGPGQGLSYGYTF. CDR3 DNA sequence: TGCGCCAGCAGCTTGGGTCCGGGACAGGGACTGTCCTATGGCTACACCTTC.

The V gene is TRBV4-1, the J gene TRBJ1-4; D is possibly TRBD1 (5 bases). CDR3 length: 19 amino acids. The V end lost 3 bases, the J end lost 6 bases, and 26 bases lay between the germline ends. Germline V lookup: CDR1 MGHRA, CDR2 YSYEKL. CDR3 sequence reads: CASSHTHKRLQAGYEKLFF. CDR3 DNA: TGCGCCAGCAGCCACACACATAAAAGACTACAGGCGGGGTATGAAAAACTGTTTTTT.

The V gene is TRBV7-2, the J gene TRBJ1-2; 7 bases are a match to TRBD1. The CDR3 is 13 residues long. Germline CDR1 and CDR2: SGHTA and FQGNSA. V trimming: 5 bases; J trimming: 7 bases; junction bases outside the gene matches: 7. DNA of the CDR3: TGTGCCAGCAGCACCCGACAGGGTATTGGCTACACCTTC. As protein: CASSTRQGIGYTF.

This chain uses TRBV5-1 with TRBJ2-7, with D maybe TRBD2 (5 bases). Per germline, CDR1 SGHRS and CDR2 YFSETQ. V lost 5 bases and J lost 0, with 12 bases in between. CDR3 size: 14 residues. In DNA form, the CDR3 reads TGCGCCAGCAGGCCCGACACTAGCTCCTACGAGCAGTACTTC. It encodes CASRPDTSSYEQYF.

The chain employs TRBV5-1 and TRBJ1-1, with TRBD1 matching 7 bases. V shed 4 bases and J 6 bases; nucleotides not matched to a gene: 15. The germline CDR1 and CDR2 sequences are SGHRS and YFSETQ. The CDR3 has 16 amino acids. CDR3: CASSPDGDRVRSEAFF. The CDR3 DNA follows: TGCGCCAGCAGCCCCGATGGAGACAGGGTTCGGTCTGAAGCTTTCTTT.

Only one count was recorded for this clone. The rearrangement joins TRBV7-9 to TRBJ1-2; 7 nucleotides line up with TRBD1. Germline loops: CDR1 SEHNR, CDR2 FQNEAQ (reference sequence). CDR3 length equals 14 residues. The ends lost 1 base at V and 4 bases at J; junction bases unmatched: 3. CDR3 amino acids: CASSLEGQIYGYTF. Written as DNA, the CDR3 is TGTGCCAGCAGCTTAGAGGGACAGATCTATGGCTACACCTTC.

The chain joins TRBV3-1 (or the pseudogene TRBV3-2) to TRBJ1-4; D call uncertain. Trimming shortened V by 1 base and J by 2 bases, and 8 bases separated the two germline ends. The CDR3 contains 15 residues. Germline lookup yields CDR1 LGHDT and CDR2 YNNKEL (reference sequence). For the CDR3, the DNA is TGTGCCAGCAGCCAAGCCGGTTCGACTAATGAAAAACTGTTTTTT. Its translation: CASSQAGSTNEKLFF.

The chain recombines TRBV19 with TRBJ2-1, with 9 bases lining up with TRBD2. There are 16 residues in the CDR3. V trimming: 4 bases; J trimming: 4 bases; junction bases outside the gene matches: 8. Germline-derived CDR1 and CDR2 are LNHDA and SQIVND (reference sequence). The CDR3 bases are TGTGCCAGTAGTACCTCGACTAGCGGCGTTTACAATGAGCAGTTCTTC. Its protein is CASSTSTSGVYNEQFF. Full variable domain (missing parts from reference TRBV19 and TRBJ2-1): DGGITQSPKYLFRKEGQNVTLSCEQNLNHDAMYWYRQDPGQGLRLIYYSQIVNDFQKGDIAEGYSVSREKKESFPLTVTSAQKNPTAFYLCASSTSTSGVYNEQFFGPGTRLTVL.

The chain's CDR3 is CASKANRGEQYF. Written as DNA, the CDR3 is TGTGCCAGCAAAGCAAATCGTGGCGAGCAGTACTTC. The genes are TRBV2 and TRBJ2-7; no clear D gene. This CDR3 contains 12 residues. Germline V gene sequence: CDR1 SNHLY, CDR2 FYNNEI. V lost 7 bases, J lost 6 bases, and 13 bases lay in between.

The gene calls are TRBV5-1 and TRBJ1-1; the match to TRBD1 covers 9 bases. CDR3 length: 13 amino acids. V lost 3 bases to trimming and J lost 8 bases; unmatched junction nucleotides: 5. Germline V gene data show CDR1 as SGHRS and CDR2 as YFSETQ. CDR3 sequence: CASSSGTGTEAFF. As DNA, the CDR3 is TGCGCCAGCAGCTCCGGGACAGGGACCGAAGCTTTCTTT.